This T cell receptor (beta chain) was identified in a study of regulatory T cells in long-lasting Graves disease. Relying on iRepertoire HTBI primers and Arm-PCR of CDR3 regions, the team built TCR beta libraries. One entry per CDR3 protein results from TCRdb running MiXCR on the multiplex PCR reads. Of 350,000 to 550,000 distinct CDR3 sequences detected, roughly 17% appear once; the ten largest clones hold about 23%. Time point given: newly diagnosed GD, antithyroid drugs for less than 3 months. With RNA extracted from PBMCs as input, the TCR library was made. A peripheral blood sample, nine milliliters in volume, was drawn into EDTA tubes. This CDR3 spans 16 amino acids. Germline V gives CDR1 SGHRS, CDR2 YFSETQ. The germline V and J ends were trimmed by 0 bases and 0 bases, with 9 bases remaining between them. For this clonotype: What it binds is unknown.

Study conclusions and caveats: Segments TRBV28, TRBJ1-2 and TRBJ2-5 showed preferential usage in persistent disease.

These same data were also listed under a study on T cells in Graves' hyperthyroidism and ophthalmopathy.

The gene calls are TRBV5-1 and TRBJ2-2, with D hard to call. Source: peripheral blood mononuclear cells (PBMCs), taken at new diagnosis, from a patient treated with antithyroid drugs. The receptor was derived from a young woman with Graves disease. The chain's CDR3 is CASSLALTTNTGELFF. The CDR3 DNA is TGCGCCAGCAGCTTGGCCCTTACAACGAACACCGGGGAGCTGTTTTTT.